The 18 T cell receptor beta chains below all came from one sample that was sequenced in a study of monozygotic twins with inflammatory bowel disease. Each CDR3 protein gets one entry in TCRdb, which reprocessed the 5' RACE reads and gives no DNA. This sample's table has roughly 150,000 distinct CDR3 sequences. Sequenced sample: blood. The receptor set was obtained from a human donor with ulcerative colitis or Crohn's disease, or a healthy co-twin of an affected twin (not recorded which).

The chain has TRBV28 and TRBJ2-4; the TCRdb call, TRBD2, lacks DNA for checking. CDR3 length: 17 amino acids. CDR1 is MDHEN, CDR2 SYDVKM, per germline. The chain's CDR3 is CASSFFAGAKFENIQYF.

The chain links TRBV20-1 to TRBJ2-1; TCRdb picks TRBD2, but there is no DNA to check that call. CDR3 length: 15 amino acids. The V gene's germline CDR1 is DFQATT and CDR2 SNEGSKA (reference sequence). The CDR3 loop is CSATTAGGGYNEQFF.

The chain links TRBV20-1 to TRBJ2-1; TCRdb names TRBD2, which stays unverified in the absence of DNA. The CDR3 sequence is 13 residues long. CDR1 is DFQATT, CDR2 SNEGSKA, per germline (reference sequence). CDR3 region: CSASRGLAREQFF.

The J gene is TRBJ1-2, the V gene TRBV6-6; TCRdb outputs TRBD1, but without DNA this stays unchecked. Germline V CDR1 and CDR2: MNHNY, SVGAGI (reference sequence). The CDR3 runs to 13 residues. This chain's CDR3 is CASSFDRGPGYTF.

The J gene is TRBJ1-4, the V gene TRBV20-1; the TRBD1 assignment by TCRdb is unverifiable without DNA. Germline V gene lookup returns CDR1 DFQATT and CDR2 SNEGSKA (reference sequence). This CDR3 has 16 residues. The CDR3 sequence: CSASSQGARGNEKLFF.

This chain uses TRBV3-1 with TRBJ1-1; TCRdb indicates TRBD1, and absent DNA this call remains unverified. The CDR3 totals 14 residues. Germline lookup yields CDR1 LGHDT and CDR2 YNNKEL (reference sequence). The CDR3 protein is CASSLRDRDTEAFF.

The V and J genes are TRBV7-8 and TRBJ2-3; TCRdb designates TRBD1, a call that cannot be tested without DNA. This CDR3 has 14 amino acids. Germline CDR1 SGHVS, CDR2 FQNEAQ. The CDR3 is CASSLQGGPDTQYF. Combining the CDR3 with reference TRBV7-8 and TRBJ2-3 gives the whole variable domain GAGVSQSPRYKVAKRGQDVALRCDPISGHVSLFWYQQALGQGPEFLTYFQNEAQLDKSGLPSDRFFAERPEGSVSTLKIQRTQQEDSAVYLCASSLQGGPDTQYFGPGTRLTVL.

This CDR3 is CASSEGGRPEPQHF. J is TRBJ1-5 and V is TRBV6-1. The germline V gene encodes CDR1 MNHNS and CDR2 SASEGT. The CDR3 is made up of 14 amino acids.

V gene TRBV24-1 combines with J gene TRBJ1-1. The CDR3 sequence is 13 residues long. Germline CDR1 is KGHDR and CDR2 is SFDVKD. Here the CDR3 reads CATEDGVNTEAFF.

The chain couples TRBV27 to TRBJ2-7; the TCRdb call, TRBD1, lacks DNA for checking. CDR1 and CDR2 from the germline V gene are MNHEY and SMNVEV (reference sequence). This CDR3 region has 14 residues. The CDR3: CASRPAGTLYEQYF.

The V and J genes are TRBV9 and TRBJ1-1. The CDR3 spans 13 residues. CDR1 and CDR2 (germline): SGDLS, YYNGEE. The CDR3 spells CASSPSGYTEAFF.

The chain links TRBV20-1 to TRBJ2-2; TCRdb returns TRBD2, unconfirmable since there is no DNA. This CDR3 region has 14 residues. Germline CDR1 and CDR2: DFQATT and SNEGSKA (reference sequence). The CDR3 reads CSAGLAANIGELFF.

J is TRBJ2-1 and V is TRBV6-1; TCRdb gives TRBD1 as the D gene, but with no DNA this cannot be confirmed. Germline V gene lookup returns CDR1 MNHNS and CDR2 SASEGT. The CDR3 consists of 14 residues. The CDR3 loop is CASRAGTAYNEQFF.

This sequence joins TRBV7-8 and TRBJ1-2; checking the TCRdb D call of TRBD1 is not possible without DNA. CDR1 is SGHVS, CDR2 FQNEAQ, per germline. The CDR3 is 15 amino acids. CDR3 amino acids: CASSTSQQGWYGYTF.

V is TRBV20-1 and J is TRBJ2-7; the D call of TRBD2 rests on TCRdb alone, since no DNA is present to check it. Germline-derived CDR1 and CDR2 are DFQATT and SNEGSKA (reference sequence). The CDR3 has 15 amino acids. This CDR3 reads CSARGSGSQLYEQYF.

The chain has TRBV7-8 and TRBJ2-7; TCRdb picks TRBD2, but there is no DNA to check that call. From germline, CDR1 is SGHVS and CDR2 FQNEAQ. This CDR3 is 14 amino acids long. The CDR3 here is CASSITSGSHEQYF.

The chain has TRBV19 and TRBJ1-1. Germline V lookup: CDR1 LNHDA, CDR2 SQIVND (reference sequence). The CDR3 loop spans 14 amino acids. CDR3 sequence: CASSIVGANTEAFF.

The chain couples TRBV19 to TRBJ1-1. CDR1 and CDR2 from the germline V gene are LNHDA and SQIVND (reference sequence). The CDR3 is 14 amino acids. CDR3 loop: CASSDVPLRTEAFF.